This T cell receptor (beta chain) was identified during a study of cytomegalovirus exposure and HLA in healthy donors. PCR employed 60 Vbeta and 13 Jbeta primers. The method was immunoSEQ multiplex PCR; TCRdb's version includes in-frame clones alone and lacks a portion of them. The sample has under 200,000 clones, over 70% seen once. The CDR3 runs 13 residues. Germline V gene lookup returns CDR1 MNHEY and CDR2 SMNVEV (reference sequence). Source material: PBMCs. J is TRBJ2-5 and V is TRBV27; TRBD2 aligns across 7 bases. TRBJ2-7 explains the end of the DNA better; the J call may be wrong. This clonotype originated in a woman aged 40 to 50 in good health and CMV-seropositive. The CDR3 bases are TGTGCCAGCCGGAGCGGGGTCTCCTACGAGCAGTACTTC. Residues: CASRSGVSYEQYF.